What follows are 4 T cell receptor beta chains derived from one specimen sequenced in a study of T cells after somatic rescue of genetic block. Sequencing used immunoSEQ multiplex PCR; TCRdb keeps in-frame clones, though not all of them. The sample has tens of thousands of clones, around 90% seen once. Sequences were obtained from peripheral blood mononuclear cells (PBMCs). The receptors originated from a middle-aged man.

The rearrangement uses TRBV5-8 and TRBJ2-7; D not certain. CDR1 SGHTS and CDR2 YDEGEE come from the germline V gene. The CDR3 consists of 13 residues. The V gene lost 4 bases and the J gene lost 3 bases, with 11 bases spanning the gap. CDR3 region: CASSKDNHYEQYF. The CDR3 DNA reads as TGTGCCAGCAGCAAAGACAACCACTACGAGCAGTACTTC.

The chain joins TRBV12-5 to TRBJ2-7, with 7 bases fitting TRBD1. After removal of 6 bases from V and 5 bases from J, the junction contained 19 bases not matched to a gene. The CDR3 has 17 amino acids. In germline, CDR1 is LGHNT, CDR2 FRNRAP. DNA of the CDR3: TGTGCTAGTGGCCACCCGGACAGGCCTCGTGGGGTGCACGAGCAGTACTTC. This sequence encodes CASGHPDRPRGVHEQYF.

V gene TRBV29-1 combines with J gene TRBJ2-1, with D maybe TRBD1 (6 bases). V gave up 5 bases and J gave up 3 bases, with 17 bases separating them. From germline, CDR1 is SQVTM and CDR2 ANQGSEA. The CDR3 has 15 residues. Here the CDR3 DNA reads TGCAGCGTTCGAGGGGGATCGGATGGCTACAATGAGCAGTTCTTC. It is translated as CSVRGGSDGYNEQFF.

The chain carries TRBV5-1 and TRBJ2-5; no definite D call. From germline, CDR1 is SGHRS and CDR2 YFSETQ. The CDR3 covers 13 residues. The ends were cut back, 5 bases at V and 5 bases at J, with 13 bases in the middle. CDR3 in amino acids: CASRYQDGETQYF. DNA for the CDR3: TGCGCCAGCAGATACCAGGACGGGGAGACCCAGTACTTC.